This T cell receptor (beta chain) was found in a study of vaccination effects on CD4 cells after COVID-19. Study information: The median interval between the second dose and post-vaccine sampling was 72 days. General observations from the study: A shortage of convalescent patients and an absence of early post-infection timepoints characterized the study. Marked clonal contraction was seen in infection- and vaccine-induced clones late after vaccination.

The germline gives CDR1 SGHRS, CDR2 YFSETQ. V dropped 0 bases and J dropped 4; count of bases not matched to a gene: 8. The CDR3 is 16 amino acids. This clone has only one observation. Antigen unknown. Following culture for about 11 days, CD4+ T cells were isolated. All participants had two doses of either the BNT162b2 or mRNA-1273 vaccine. Cultures had half their medium replaced with IL-2 medium on days 3 and 7. Assay used: immunoSEQ multiplex PCR; TCRdb lists only in-frame clones, some missing. The sample carries about 73,000 clones, roughly 75% recorded once. This chain joins TRBV5-1 and TRBJ2-3; 7 positions match TRBD2. The receptor comes from a human donor who received a COVID-19 vaccine. The specimen comprised CD4+ T cells from PBMCs cultured without peptide, sampled after COVID-19 vaccination. CDR3 bases: TGCGCCAGCAGCTTGGGGCCAGCGGGGAACGCAGATACGCAGTATTTT. This encodes CASSLGPAGNADTQYF.